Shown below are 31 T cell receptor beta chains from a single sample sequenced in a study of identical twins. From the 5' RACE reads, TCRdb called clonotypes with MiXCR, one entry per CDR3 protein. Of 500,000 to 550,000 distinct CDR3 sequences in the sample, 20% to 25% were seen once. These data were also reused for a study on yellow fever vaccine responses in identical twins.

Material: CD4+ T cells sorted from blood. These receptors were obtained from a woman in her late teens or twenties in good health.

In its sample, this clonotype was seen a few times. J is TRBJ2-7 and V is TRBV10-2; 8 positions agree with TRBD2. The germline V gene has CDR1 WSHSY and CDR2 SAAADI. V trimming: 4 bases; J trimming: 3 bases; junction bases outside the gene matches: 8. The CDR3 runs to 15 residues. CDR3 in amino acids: CASSALSAGDYEQYF. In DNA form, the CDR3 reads TGCGCCAGCAGTGCCCTTTCAGCGGGAGACTACGAGCAGTACTTC.

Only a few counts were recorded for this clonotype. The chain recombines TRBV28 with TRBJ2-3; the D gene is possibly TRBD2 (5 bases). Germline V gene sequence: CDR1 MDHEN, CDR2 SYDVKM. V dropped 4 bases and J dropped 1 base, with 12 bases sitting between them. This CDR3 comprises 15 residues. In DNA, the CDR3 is TGTGCCAGCAGTTCGGGAAGGGCCCGCACAGATACGCAGTATTTT. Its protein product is CASSSGRARTDTQYF.

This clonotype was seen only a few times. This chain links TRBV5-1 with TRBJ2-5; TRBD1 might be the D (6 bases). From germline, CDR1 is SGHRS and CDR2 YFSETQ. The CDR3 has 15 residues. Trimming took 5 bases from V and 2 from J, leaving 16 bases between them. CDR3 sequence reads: CASSYTPGEQETQYF. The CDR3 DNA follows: TGCGCCAGCAGTTACACACCAGGGGAGCAAGAGACCCAGTACTTC.

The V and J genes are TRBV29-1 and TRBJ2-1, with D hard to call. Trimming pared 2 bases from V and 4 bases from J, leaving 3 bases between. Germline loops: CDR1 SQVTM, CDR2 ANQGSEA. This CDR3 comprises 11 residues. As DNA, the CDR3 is TGCAGCGTTGAAACGTACAATGAGCAGTTCTTC. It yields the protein CSVETYNEQFF.

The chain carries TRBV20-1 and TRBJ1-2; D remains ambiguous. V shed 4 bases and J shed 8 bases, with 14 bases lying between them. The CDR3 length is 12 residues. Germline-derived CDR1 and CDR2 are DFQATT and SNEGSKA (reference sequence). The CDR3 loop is CSAIPGYRGYTF. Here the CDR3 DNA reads TGCAGTGCTATTCCCGGGTATCGCGGCTACACCTTC.

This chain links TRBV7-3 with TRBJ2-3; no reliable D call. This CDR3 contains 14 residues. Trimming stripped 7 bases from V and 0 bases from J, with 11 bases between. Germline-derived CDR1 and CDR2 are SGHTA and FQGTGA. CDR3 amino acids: CASKGGSSTDTQYF. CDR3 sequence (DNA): TGTGCCAGCAAAGGTGGAAGTAGCACAGATACGCAGTATTTT.

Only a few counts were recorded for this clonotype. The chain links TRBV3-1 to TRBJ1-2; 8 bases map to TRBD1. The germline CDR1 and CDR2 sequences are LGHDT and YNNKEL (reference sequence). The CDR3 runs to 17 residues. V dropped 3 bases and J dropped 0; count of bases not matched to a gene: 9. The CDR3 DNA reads TGTGCCAGCAGCCACTCGGCCCGGACAGGGTCTAACTATGGCTACACCTTC. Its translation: CASSHSARTGSNYGYTF.

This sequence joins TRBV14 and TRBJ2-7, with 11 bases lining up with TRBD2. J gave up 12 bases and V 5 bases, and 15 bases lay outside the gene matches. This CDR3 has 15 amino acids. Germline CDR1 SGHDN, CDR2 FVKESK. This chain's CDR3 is CASSITGLADIYRYF. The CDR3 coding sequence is TGTGCCAGCAGCATTACGGGACTAGCGGATATTTACAGGTACTTC.

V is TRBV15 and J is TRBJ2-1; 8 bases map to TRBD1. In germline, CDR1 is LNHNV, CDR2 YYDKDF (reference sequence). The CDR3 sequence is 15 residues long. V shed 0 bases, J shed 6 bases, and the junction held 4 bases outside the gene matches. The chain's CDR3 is CATSRDGGTGNEQFF. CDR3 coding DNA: TGTGCCACCAGCAGAGATGGGGGGACAGGCAATGAGCAGTTCTTC.

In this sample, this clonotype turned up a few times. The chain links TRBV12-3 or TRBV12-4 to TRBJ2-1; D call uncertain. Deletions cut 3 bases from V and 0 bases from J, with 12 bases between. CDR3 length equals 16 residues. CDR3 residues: CASSFSLRSSYNEQFF. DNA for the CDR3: TGTGCCAGCAGTTTTTCGCTCCGGAGCTCCTACAATGAGCAGTTCTTC.

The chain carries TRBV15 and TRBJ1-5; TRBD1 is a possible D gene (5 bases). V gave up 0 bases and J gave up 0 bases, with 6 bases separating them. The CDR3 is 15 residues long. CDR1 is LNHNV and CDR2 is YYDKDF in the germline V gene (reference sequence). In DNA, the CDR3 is TGTGCCACCAGCAGAGATGGGGCTAGCAATCAGCCCCAGCATTTT. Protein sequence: CATSRDGASNQPQHF.

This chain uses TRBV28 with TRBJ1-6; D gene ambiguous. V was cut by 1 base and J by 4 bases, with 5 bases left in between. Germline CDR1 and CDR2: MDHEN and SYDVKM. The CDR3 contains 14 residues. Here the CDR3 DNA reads TGTGCCAGCAGTTTATCGGGGTATAATTCACCCCTCCACTTT. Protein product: CASSLSGYNSPLHF.

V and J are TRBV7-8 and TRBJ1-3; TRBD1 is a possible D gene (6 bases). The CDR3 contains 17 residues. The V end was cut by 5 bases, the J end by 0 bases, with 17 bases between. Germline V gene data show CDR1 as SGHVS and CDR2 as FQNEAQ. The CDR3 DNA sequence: TGTGCCAGCAGCCAAATCGACGGGGGCATCTCTGGAAACACCATATATTTT. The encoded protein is CASSQIDGGISGNTIYF.

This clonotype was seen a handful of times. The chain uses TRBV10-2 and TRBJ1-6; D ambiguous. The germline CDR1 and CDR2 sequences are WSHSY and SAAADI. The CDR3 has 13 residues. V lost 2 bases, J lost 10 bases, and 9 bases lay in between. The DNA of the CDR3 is TGCGCCAGCAGTGAGGGTGGGAGCTCACCCCTCCACTTT. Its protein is CASSEGGSSPLHF.

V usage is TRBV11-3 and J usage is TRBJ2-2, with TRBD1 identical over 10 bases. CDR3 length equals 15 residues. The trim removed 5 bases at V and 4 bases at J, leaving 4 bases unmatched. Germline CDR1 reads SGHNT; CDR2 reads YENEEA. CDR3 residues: CASSRDRGVTGELFF. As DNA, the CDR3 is TGTGCCAGCAGCCGGGACAGGGGTGTCACCGGGGAGCTGTTTTTT.

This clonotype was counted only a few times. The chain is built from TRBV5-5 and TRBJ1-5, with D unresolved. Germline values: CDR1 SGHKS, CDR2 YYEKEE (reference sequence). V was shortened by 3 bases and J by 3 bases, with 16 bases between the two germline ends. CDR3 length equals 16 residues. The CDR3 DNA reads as TGTGCCAGCAGCTCCGGCCTTAGTCCCTTCAATCAGCCCCAGCATTTT. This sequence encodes CASSSGLSPFNQPQHF.

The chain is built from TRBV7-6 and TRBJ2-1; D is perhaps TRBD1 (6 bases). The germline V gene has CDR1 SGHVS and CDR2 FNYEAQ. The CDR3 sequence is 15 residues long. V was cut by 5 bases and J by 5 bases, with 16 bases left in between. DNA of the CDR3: TGTGCCAGCAGCATCGACAGGACCAAAAACAATGAGCAGTTCTTC. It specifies CASSIDRTKNNEQFF.

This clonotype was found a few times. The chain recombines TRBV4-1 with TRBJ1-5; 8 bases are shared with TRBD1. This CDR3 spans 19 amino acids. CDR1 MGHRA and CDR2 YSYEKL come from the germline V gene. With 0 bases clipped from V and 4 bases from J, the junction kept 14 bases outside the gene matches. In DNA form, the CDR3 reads TGCGCCAGCAGCCAAGATTTGGGGACAGGTCCTAGAGGAAATCAGCCCCAGCATTTT. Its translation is CASSQDLGTGPRGNQPQHF.

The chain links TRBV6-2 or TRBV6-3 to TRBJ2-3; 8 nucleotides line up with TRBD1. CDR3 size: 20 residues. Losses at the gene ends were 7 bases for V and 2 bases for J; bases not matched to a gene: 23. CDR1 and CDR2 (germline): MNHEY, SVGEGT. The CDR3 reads CASKHRDRPRLGSFTDTQYF. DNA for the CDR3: TGTGCCAGCAAACACCGGGACAGGCCCCGGTTGGGCTCGTTCACAGATACGCAGTATTTT.

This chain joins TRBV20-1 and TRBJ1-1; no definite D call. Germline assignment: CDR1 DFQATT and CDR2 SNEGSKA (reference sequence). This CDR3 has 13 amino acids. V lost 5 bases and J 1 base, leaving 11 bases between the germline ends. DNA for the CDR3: TGCAGTGCTCGTCAAGACGGGAACACTGAAGCTTTCTTT. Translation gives CSARQDGNTEAFF.

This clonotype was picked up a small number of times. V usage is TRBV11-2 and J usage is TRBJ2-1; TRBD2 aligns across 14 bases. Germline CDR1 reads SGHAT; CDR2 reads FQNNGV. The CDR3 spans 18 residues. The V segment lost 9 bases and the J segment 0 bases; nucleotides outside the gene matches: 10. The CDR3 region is CARASGTSGRGSYNEQFF. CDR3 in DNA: TGTGCCAGAGCCTCAGGGACTAGCGGGAGAGGCTCCTACAATGAGCAGTTCTTC.

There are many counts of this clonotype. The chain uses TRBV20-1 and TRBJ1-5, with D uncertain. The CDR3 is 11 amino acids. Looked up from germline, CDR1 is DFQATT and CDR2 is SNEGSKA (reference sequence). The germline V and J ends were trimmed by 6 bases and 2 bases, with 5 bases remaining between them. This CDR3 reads CSAEGNQPQHF. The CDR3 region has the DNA TGCAGTGCAGAGGGCAATCAGCCCCAGCATTTT.

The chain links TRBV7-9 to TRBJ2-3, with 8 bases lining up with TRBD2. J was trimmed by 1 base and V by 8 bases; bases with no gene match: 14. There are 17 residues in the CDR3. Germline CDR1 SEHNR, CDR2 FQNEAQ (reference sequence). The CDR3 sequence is CASLRAGGAGGTDTQYF. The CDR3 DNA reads TGTGCCAGCCTTCGCGCCGGGGGAGCGGGAGGCACAGATACGCAGTATTTT.

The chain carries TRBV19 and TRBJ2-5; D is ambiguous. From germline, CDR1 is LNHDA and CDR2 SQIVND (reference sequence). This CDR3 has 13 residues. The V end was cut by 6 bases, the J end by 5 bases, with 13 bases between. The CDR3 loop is CASRDLNSETQYF. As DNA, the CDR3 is TGTGCCAGTAGGGATTTGAATTCTGAGACCCAGTACTTC.

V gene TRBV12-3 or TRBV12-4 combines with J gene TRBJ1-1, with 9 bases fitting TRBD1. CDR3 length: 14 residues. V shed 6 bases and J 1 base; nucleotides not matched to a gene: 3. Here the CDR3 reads CASRRQGENTEAFF. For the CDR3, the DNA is TGTGCCAGCAGACGACAGGGGGAGAACACTGAAGCTTTCTTT.

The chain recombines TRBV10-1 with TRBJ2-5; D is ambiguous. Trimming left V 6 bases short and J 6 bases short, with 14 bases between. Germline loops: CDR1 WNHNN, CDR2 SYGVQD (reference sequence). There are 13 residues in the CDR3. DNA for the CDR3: TGCGCCAGCAGCCGAGACATCTGGCAGACCCAGTACTTC. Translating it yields CASSRDIWQTQYF.

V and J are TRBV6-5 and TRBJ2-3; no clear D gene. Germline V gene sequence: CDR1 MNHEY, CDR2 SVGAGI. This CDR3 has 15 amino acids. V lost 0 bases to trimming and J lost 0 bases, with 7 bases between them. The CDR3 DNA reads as TGTGCCAGCAGTTACTCCGGGCTGAGCACAGATACGCAGTATTTT. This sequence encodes CASSYSGLSTDTQYF.

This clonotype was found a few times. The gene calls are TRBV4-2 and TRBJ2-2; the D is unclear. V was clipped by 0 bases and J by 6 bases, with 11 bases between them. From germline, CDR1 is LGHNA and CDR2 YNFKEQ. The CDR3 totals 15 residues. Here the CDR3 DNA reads TGTGCCAGCAGCCAAGATCAGCAGATAGCCGGGGAGCTGTTTTTT. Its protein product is CASSQDQQIAGELFF.

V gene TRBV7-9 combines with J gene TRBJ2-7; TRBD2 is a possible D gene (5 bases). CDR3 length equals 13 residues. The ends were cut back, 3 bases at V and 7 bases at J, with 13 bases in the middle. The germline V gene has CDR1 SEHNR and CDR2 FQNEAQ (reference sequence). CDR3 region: CASSFGPKREQYV. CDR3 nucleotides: TGTGCCAGCAGCTTTGGGCCCAAGCGGGAGCAGTACGTC.

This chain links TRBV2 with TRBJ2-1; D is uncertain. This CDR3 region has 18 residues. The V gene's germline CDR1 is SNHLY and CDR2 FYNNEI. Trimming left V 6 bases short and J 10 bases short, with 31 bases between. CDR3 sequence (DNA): TGTGCCAGCAGACCACTCCGATTTCGGCAGGACCCTCTTGAAGAGCAGTTCTTC. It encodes CASRPLRFRQDPLEEQFF.

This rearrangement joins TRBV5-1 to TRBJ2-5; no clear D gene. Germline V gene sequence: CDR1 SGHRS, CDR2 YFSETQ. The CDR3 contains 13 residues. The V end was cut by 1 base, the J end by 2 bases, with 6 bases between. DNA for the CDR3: TGCGCCAGCAGCTTGTCTACACAAGAGACCCAGTACTTC. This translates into CASSLSTQETQYF.